This T cell receptor (beta chain) derives from a study of cytomegalovirus exposure and HLA in healthy donors. Study outcomes and limitations: Rare sequences made up most TCRs, while some public TCRs were found in many donors. TCR beta chain V- and J-gene trimming was linked, in a later analysis, to a missense variant in DCLRE1C. Earlier findings revealed that most TCR beta V segments proved productive either about 87% or about 30% of the time.

On this clone itself: Its target is unknown.

Donors counted as nominally healthy when sampled, yet unrecorded immune exposures were likely. The PCR used 60 Vbeta and 13 Jbeta primers. Measured with immunoSEQ multiplex PCR; TCRdb has only the in-frame clones, and not every one. The sample includes fewer than 95,000 clones, just over 75% seen only once; the top ten take roughly 0.6%. The specimen sequenced was PBMCs. The receptor was isolated from a man between 25 and 39 years old in good health and CMV-seronegative.

The CDR3 DNA is TGTGCCAGCAGTGTAACAGGGACGGGCACTGAAGCTTTCTTT. It yields the protein CASSVTGTGTEAFF. The chain joins TRBV2 to TRBJ1-1; a possible D gene is TRBD1 (6 bases). Germline CDR1 is SNHLY and CDR2 is FYNNEI. The V end lost 4 bases, the J end lost 4 bases, and 13 bases lay between the germline ends. This CDR3 is built from 14 residues.